This entry describes one T cell receptor (beta chain). Its antigen is as yet unknown. The CDR3 length is 16 residues. CDR1 is SNHLY and CDR2 is FYNNEI in the germline V gene. The V end was cut by 7 bases, the J end by 2 bases, with 18 bases between. This sample was included in a study of OX40 agonist ivuxolimab in advanced cancers. Study-level information: Every patient in dose escalation had hepatocellular carcinoma, melanoma, renal cell or head and neck cancer. The study, taken as a whole, reports: Clonal expansion from baseline to week 6 occurred in both CD4+ and CD8+ T cells. CD8+ T cells were the subset that, on average, had more expanded clones than CD4+.

Blood was sampled at baseline, cycle 4 day 1, and cycle 7 day 1. Only in-frame clones appear in the TCRdb table, and some are missing; sequencing was by immunoSEQ multiplex PCR. The repertoire includes about 42,000 clones, more than 70% of them detected once, and 20% to 25% sits in the top ten. This clonotype originated in an adult with an advanced solid tumor such as melanoma, head and neck, liver or kidney cancer. This chain connects TRBV2 to TRBJ1-5; tentatively, D is TRBD1 (6 bases). Sequencing used CD4+ or CD8+ T cells sorted from blood, obtained in a trial of the OX40 agonist ivuxolimab. For the CDR3, the DNA is TGTGCCAGCACTGCGACAGGCGTTTCGGGCAATCAGCCCCAGCATTTT. Its protein is CASTATGVSGNQPQHF.